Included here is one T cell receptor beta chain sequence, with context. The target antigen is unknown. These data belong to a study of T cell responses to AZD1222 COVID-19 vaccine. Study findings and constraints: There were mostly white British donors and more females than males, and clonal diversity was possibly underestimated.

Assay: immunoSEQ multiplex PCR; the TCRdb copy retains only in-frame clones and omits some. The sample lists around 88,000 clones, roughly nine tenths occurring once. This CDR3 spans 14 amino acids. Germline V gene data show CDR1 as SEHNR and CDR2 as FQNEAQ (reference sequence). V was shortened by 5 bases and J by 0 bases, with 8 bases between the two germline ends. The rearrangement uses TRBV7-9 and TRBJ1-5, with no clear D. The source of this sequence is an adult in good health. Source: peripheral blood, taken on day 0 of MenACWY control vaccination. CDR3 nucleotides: TGTGCCAGCAGCCCCACACCTAGCAATCAGCCCCAGCATTTT. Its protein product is CASSPTPSNQPQHF. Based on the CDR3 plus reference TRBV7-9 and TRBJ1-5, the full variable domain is DTGVSQNPRHKITKRGQNVTFRCDPISEHNRLYWYRQTLGQGPEFLTYFQNEAQLEKSRLLSDRFSAERPKGSFSTLEIQRTEQGDSAMYLCASSPTPSNQPQHFGDGTRLSIL.